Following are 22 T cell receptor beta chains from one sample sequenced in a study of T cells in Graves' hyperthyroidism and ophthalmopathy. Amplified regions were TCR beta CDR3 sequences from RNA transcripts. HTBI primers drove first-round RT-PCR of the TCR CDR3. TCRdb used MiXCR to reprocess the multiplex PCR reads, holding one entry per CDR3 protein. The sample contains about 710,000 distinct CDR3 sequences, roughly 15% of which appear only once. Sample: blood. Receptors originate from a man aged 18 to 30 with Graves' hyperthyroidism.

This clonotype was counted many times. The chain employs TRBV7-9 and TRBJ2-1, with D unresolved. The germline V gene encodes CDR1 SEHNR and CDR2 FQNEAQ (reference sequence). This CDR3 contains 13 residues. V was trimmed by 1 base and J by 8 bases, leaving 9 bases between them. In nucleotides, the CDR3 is TGTGCCAGCAGCTTAGTTCCTGATTATGAGCAGTTCTTC. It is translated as CASSLVPDYEQFF.

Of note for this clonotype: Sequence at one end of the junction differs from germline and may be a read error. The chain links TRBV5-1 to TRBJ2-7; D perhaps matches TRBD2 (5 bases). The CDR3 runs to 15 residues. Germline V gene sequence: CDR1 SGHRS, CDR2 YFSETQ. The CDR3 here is CASSLGVSASYEQYF. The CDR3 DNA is TGTGCCAGCAGCTTGGGTGTTAGCGCCTCCTACGAGCAGTACTTC.

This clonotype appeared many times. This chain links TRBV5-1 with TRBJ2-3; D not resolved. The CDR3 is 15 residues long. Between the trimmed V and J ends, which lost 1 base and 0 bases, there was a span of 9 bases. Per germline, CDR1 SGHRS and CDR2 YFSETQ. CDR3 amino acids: CASSLWTQSTDTQYF. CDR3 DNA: TGCGCCAGCAGCTTGTGGACCCAGAGCACAGATACGCAGTATTTT.

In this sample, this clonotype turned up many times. Written as DNA, the CDR3 is TGCAGCGTTGCGACAGGCAATCAGCCCCAGCATTTT. It translates to CSVATGNQPQHF. V is TRBV29-1 and J is TRBJ1-5; tentatively, D is TRBD1 (5 bases). Germline CDR1 SQVTM, CDR2 ANQGSEA. CDR3 length: 12 residues. The V end lost 4 bases, the J end lost 2 bases, and 6 bases lay between the germline ends.

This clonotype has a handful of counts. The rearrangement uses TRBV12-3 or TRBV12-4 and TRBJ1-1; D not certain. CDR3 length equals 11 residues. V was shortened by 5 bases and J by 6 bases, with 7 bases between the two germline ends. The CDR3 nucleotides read TGTGCCAGCAGTCCAAACGCTGAAGCTTTCTTT. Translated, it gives CASSPNAEAFF.

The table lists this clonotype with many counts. CDR3 region: CASSYPPPTDTQYF. The CDR3 DNA reads TGTGCCAGCAGTTACCCGCCCCCCACAGATACGCAGTATTTT. The chain carries TRBV6-6 and TRBJ2-3; no reliable D call. CDR3 size: 14 residues. Germline V lookup: CDR1 MNHNY, CDR2 SVGAGI (reference sequence). V lost 2 bases to trimming and J lost 2 bases, with 8 bases between them.

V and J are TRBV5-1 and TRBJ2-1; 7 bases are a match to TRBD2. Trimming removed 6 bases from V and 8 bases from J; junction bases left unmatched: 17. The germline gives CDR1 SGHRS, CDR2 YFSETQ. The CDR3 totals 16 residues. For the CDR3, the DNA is TGCGCCAGCAACCTCCTAAGCGGGAAAGGGTTCGATGAGCAGTTCTTC. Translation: CASNLLSGKGFDEQFF.

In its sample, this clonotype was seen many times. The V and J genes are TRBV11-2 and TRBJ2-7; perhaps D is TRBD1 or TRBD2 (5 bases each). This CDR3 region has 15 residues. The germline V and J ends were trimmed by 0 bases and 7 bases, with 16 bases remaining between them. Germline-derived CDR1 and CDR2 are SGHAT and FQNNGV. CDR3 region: CASSLDSDRAMEQYF. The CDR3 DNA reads TGTGCCAGCAGCTTAGATAGCGACAGAGCTATGGAGCAGTACTTC. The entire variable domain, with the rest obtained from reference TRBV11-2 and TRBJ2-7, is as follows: EAGVAQSPRYKIIEKRQSVAFWCNPISGHATLYWYQQILGQGPKLLIQFQNNGVVDDSQLPKDRFSAERLKGVDSTLKIQPAKLEDSAVYLCASSLDSDRAMEQYFGPGTRLTVT.

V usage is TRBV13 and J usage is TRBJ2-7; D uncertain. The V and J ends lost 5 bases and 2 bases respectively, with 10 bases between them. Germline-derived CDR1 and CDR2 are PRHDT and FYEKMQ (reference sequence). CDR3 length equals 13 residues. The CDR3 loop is CASSPRITYEQYF. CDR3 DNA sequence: TGTGCCAGCAGCCCGCGCATCACCTACGAGCAGTACTTC.

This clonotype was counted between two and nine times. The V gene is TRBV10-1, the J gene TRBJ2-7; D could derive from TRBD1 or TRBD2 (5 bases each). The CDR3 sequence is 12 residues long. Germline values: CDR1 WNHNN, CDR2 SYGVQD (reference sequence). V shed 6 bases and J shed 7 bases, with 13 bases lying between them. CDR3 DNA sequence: TGCGCCAGCAGCCGGGGCCCTGGGGAGCAGTACTTC. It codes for CASSRGPGEQYF.

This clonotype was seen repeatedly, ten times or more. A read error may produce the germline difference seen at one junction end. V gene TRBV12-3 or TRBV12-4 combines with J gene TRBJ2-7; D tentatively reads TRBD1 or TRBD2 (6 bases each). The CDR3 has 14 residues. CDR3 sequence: CASSLGRGLYEQYF. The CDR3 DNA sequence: TGTGCCAGCAGCTTAGGCAGGGGACTCTACGAGCAGTACTTC.

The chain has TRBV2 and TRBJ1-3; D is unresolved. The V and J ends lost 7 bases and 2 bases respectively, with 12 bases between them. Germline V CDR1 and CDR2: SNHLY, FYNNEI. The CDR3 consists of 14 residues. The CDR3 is CASIKGSTGNTIYF. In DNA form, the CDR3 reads TGTGCCAGCATCAAAGGTTCGACTGGAAACACCATATATTTT.

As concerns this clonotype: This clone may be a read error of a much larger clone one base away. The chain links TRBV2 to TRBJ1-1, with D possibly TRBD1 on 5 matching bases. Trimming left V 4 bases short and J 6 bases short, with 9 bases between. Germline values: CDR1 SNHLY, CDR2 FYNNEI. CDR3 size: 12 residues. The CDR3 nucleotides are TGTGCCAGCAGTGTAGGGGTCGCTGAAGCTTTCTTT. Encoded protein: CASSVGVAEAFF.

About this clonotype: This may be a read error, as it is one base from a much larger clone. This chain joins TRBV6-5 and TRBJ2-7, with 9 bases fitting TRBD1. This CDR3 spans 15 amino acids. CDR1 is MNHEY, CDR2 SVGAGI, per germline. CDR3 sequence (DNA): TGTGTCAGCACAGGGGGCGCAGGGCAGGAGAACGAGCAGTACTTC. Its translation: CVSTGGAGQENEQYF.

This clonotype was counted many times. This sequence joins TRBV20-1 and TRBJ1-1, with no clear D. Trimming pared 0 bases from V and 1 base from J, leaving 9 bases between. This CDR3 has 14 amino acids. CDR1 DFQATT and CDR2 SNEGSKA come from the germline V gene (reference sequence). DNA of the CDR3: TGCAGTGCTAGAGATTCCCGAGCGAACACTGAAGCTTTCTTT. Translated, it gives CSARDSRANTEAFF.

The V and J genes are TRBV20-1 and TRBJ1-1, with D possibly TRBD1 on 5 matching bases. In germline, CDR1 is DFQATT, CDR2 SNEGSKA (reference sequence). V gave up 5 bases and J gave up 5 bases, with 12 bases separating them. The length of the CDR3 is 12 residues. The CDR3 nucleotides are TGCAGTGCTCCCTTTAAGGGGACTGAAGCTTTCTTT. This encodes CSAPFKGTEAFF.

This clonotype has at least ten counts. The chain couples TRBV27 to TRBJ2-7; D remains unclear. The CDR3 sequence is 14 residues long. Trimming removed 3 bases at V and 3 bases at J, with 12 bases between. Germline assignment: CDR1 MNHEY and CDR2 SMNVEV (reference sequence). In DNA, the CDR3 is TGTGCCAGCAGTTTTTCGGGCAGATTCTACGAGCAGTACTTC. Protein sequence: CASSFSGRFYEQYF.

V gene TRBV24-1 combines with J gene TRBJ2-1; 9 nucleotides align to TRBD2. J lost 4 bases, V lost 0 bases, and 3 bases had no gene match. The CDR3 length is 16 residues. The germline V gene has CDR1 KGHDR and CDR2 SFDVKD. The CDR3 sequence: CATSDLSSGSYNEQFF. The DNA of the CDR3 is TGTGCCACCAGTGATTTGAGTAGCGGGAGTTACAATGAGCAGTTCTTC.

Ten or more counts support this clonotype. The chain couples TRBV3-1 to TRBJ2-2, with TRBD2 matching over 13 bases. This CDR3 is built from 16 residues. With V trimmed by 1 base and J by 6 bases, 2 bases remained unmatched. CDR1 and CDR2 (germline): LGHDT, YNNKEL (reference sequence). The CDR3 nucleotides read TGTGCCAGCAGCCAAGTACTAGCGGGAGGGGCCGGGGAGCTGTTTTTT. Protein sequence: CASSQVLAGGAGELFF.

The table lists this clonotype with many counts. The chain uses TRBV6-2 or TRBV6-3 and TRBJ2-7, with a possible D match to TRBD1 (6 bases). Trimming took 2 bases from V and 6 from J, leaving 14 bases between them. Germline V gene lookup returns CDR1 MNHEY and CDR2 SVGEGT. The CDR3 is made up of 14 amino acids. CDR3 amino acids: CASSYGTLPSEQYF. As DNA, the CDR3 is TGTGCCAGCAGTTACGGGACACTCCCCAGCGAGCAGTACTTC.

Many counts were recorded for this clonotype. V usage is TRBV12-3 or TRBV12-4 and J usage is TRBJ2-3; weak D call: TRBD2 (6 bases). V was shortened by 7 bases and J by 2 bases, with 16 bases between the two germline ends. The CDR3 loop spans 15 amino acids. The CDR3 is CASTGDAGPTDTQYF. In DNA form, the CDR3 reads TGTGCCAGCACCGGAGACGCGGGGCCCACAGATACGCAGTATTTT.

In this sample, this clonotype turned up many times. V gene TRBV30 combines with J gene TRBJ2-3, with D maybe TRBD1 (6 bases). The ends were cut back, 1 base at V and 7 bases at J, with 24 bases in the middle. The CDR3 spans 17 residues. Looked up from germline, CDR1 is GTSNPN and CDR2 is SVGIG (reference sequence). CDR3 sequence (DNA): TGTGCCTGGAGTGGACAGGTTCCCGGGTCGCCCCGTTATACGCAGTATTTT. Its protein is CAWSGQVPGSPRYTQYF. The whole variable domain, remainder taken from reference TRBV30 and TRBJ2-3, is SQTIHQWPATLVQPVGSPLSLECTVEGTSNPNLYWYRQAAGRGLQLLFYSVGIGQISSEVPQNLSASRPQDRQFILSSKKLLLSDSGFYLCAWSGQVPGSPRYTQYFGPGTRLTVL.